The sequence of this TCR beta chain was determined in a study of blood T cell repertoires in COVID-19. There are 16 residues in the CDR3. V shed 4 bases and J 4 bases; nucleotides not matched to a gene: 11. Germline CDR1 and CDR2: MNHEY and SVGAGI. Under the authors' procedure: The assay estimated nucleated cells by amplifying reference gene primers. Profiling relied on immunoSEQ multiplex PCR, and the TCRdb table lists in-frame clones only, not all of them. For V, J and clone size, that table is used; D and trimming come from the DNA. This table has 200,000 to 250,000 clones, roughly 84% appearing once.

The chain links TRBV6-5 to TRBJ2-7; TRBD2 matches 9 bases. This TCR derives from a man aged 30 to 39 in a cohort exposed to, infected with or recovered from COVID-19 (not recorded which). The sample consisted of PBMCs or T cells enriched from blood (not recorded which). CDR3: CASSSPRGGTSYEQYF. In nucleotides, the CDR3 is TGTGCCAGCAGTTCCCCGCGGGGGGGGACGTCGTACGAGCAGTACTTC.